The 25 T cell receptor beta chains below were found in one sample sequenced in a study of blood T cells in healthy people across ages. Alongside a J-beta primer mix, a sample-barcoded 5' primer served in a second PCR lasting about 7 to 12 cycles. TCRdb redid the calling of the 5' RACE reads with MiXCR, one entry per CDR3 protein. The sample lists 450,000 to 700,000 distinct CDR3 sequences, roughly a quarter seen once, with around a sixth in the top ten. Sequenced sample: blood. The receptors originated from a woman aged 70-85 years in good health.

Details on this clonotype: No conserved phenylalanine or tryptophan is present at the end of the CDR3, so a read error is the likely explanation. V usage is TRBV5-1 and J usage is TRBJ1-2, with 8 bases that match TRBD1. The V segment lost 0 bases and the J segment 4 bases; nucleotides outside the gene matches: 5. The CDR3 runs 15 residues. CDR1 is SGHRS, CDR2 YFSETQ, per germline. Written as DNA, the CDR3 is TGCGCCAGCAGCTTGGATCAGGGGGCTCGCTATGGCTACACCCTC. As protein: CASSLDQGARYGYTL.

This clonotype was counted between two and nine times. The chain employs TRBV3-1 and TRBJ1-1, with a possible D match to TRBD1 (6 bases). V shed 4 bases and J shed 0 bases, with 24 bases lying between them. CDR1 is LGHDT, CDR2 YNNKEL, per germline (reference sequence). The length of the CDR3 is 19 residues. The CDR3, as DNA: TGTGCCAGCAGCCCAGCGGCCGGGGGGCTCCCCCGATTGAACACTGAAGCTTTCTTT. It translates to CASSPAAGGLPRLNTEAFF.

This clonotype came up a few times. The chain is built from TRBV7-9 and TRBJ1-6, with D perhaps matching TRBD1 (6 bases). The CDR3 has 13 amino acids. From germline, CDR1 is SEHNR and CDR2 FQNEAQ (reference sequence). Trimming removed 4 bases from V and 10 bases from J, with 11 bases in between. The DNA of the CDR3 is TGTGCCAGCAGCTCAGGGGTAAGGTCACCCCTCCACTTT. This sequence encodes CASSSGVRSPLHF.

In this sample, this clonotype turned up a few times. The J gene is TRBJ1-6, the V gene TRBV7-2; 9 bases match TRBD1. This CDR3 contains 15 residues. Germline V gene sequence: CDR1 SGHTA, CDR2 FQGNSA. The trim removed 3 bases at V and 9 bases at J, leaving 6 bases unmatched. The CDR3 reads CASSLYRGLGSPLHF. The CDR3 coding sequence is TGTGCCAGCAGCTTGTACAGGGGGCTAGGTTCACCCCTCCACTTT.

This chain joins TRBV18 and TRBJ2-5; TRBD1 is a possible D gene (6 bases). The V and J ends lost 1 base and 5 bases respectively, with 17 bases between them. The CDR3 totals 16 residues. Per the germline V gene, CDR1 is KGHSH and CDR2 is LQKENI. The chain's CDR3 is CASSPLDSLLGETQYF. The CDR3 DNA reads TGTGCCAGCTCACCACTGGACAGCCTCCTGGGGGAGACCCAGTACTTC.

This clonotype was found a few times. The CDR3, as DNA: TGCAGTGCTCCATCCCGCCGCTCTGGAAACACCATATATTTT. This gives the protein CSAPSRRSGNTIYF. The chain uses TRBV20-1 and TRBJ1-3; D gene uncertain. V was shortened by 5 bases and J by 0 bases, with 11 bases between the two germline ends. Germline assignment: CDR1 DFQATT and CDR2 SNEGSKA (reference sequence). CDR3 length: 14 amino acids.

The chain carries TRBV27 and TRBJ1-1; D not certain. The V gene lost 0 bases and the J gene lost 0 bases, with 8 bases spanning the gap. Germline V lookup: CDR1 MNHEY, CDR2 SMNVEV (reference sequence). CDR3 size: 15 residues. The CDR3 spells CASSLSAVLNTEAFF. The CDR3 nucleotides are TGTGCCAGCAGTTTATCAGCAGTCTTGAACACTGAAGCTTTCTTT.

The V and J genes are TRBV18 and TRBJ2-3, with 8 positions matching TRBD1. J lost 3 bases, V lost 2 bases, and 7 bases had no gene match. The CDR3 has 16 residues. Germline CDR1 KGHSH, CDR2 LQKENI. The CDR3 DNA sequence: TGTGCCAGCTCACCATTTGACAGGGGTGGAACAGATACGCAGTATTTT. This codes for CASSPFDRGGTDTQYF.

This rearrangement joins TRBV7-2 to TRBJ2-1; D possibly corresponds to TRBD2 (5 bases). V lost 5 bases and J 0 bases, leaving 11 bases between the germline ends. The CDR3 spans 15 residues. Per germline, CDR1 SGHTA and CDR2 FQGNSA. CDR3 sequence: CASSADSGSYNEQFF. The CDR3, as DNA: TGTGCCAGCAGCGCGGACTCTGGCTCCTACAATGAGCAGTTCTTC.

This clonotype was detected only a few times. The rearrangement links TRBV2 to TRBJ1-6; 8 nucleotides align to TRBD1. Trimming removed 1 base from V and 10 bases from J; junction bases left unmatched: 6. This CDR3 has 15 amino acids. Germline loops: CDR1 SNHLY, CDR2 FYNNEI. CDR3 sequence: CASSEVQGARSPLHF. CDR3 sequence (DNA): TGTGCCAGCAGTGAAGTTCAGGGGGCGAGGTCACCCCTCCACTTT.

This chain joins TRBV27 and TRBJ1-2, with TRBD1 as a possible D gene (5 bases). This CDR3 region has 14 residues. CDR1 and CDR2 from the germline V gene are MNHEY and SMNVEV (reference sequence). Trimming removed 6 bases at V and 2 bases at J, with 13 bases between. Written as DNA, the CDR3 is TGTGCCAGCAGATCCCAAGGGGTCAACTATGGCTACACCTTC. This codes for CASRSQGVNYGYTF.

J is TRBJ1-1 and V is TRBV4-3; 7 nucleotides agree with TRBD1. The CDR3 has 14 residues. The trim removed 3 bases at V and 6 bases at J, leaving 7 bases unmatched. Germline CDR1 is LGHNA and CDR2 is YSLEER. The DNA of the CDR3 is TGCGCCAGCAGCCAGACAGGGATCGTGGCTGAAGCTTTCTTT. It specifies CASSQTGIVAEAFF.

The chain recombines TRBV6-5 with TRBJ1-6; 7 bases match TRBD1. The CDR3 totals 16 residues. With 4 bases clipped from V and 9 bases from J, the junction kept 12 bases outside the gene matches. Germline CDR1 is MNHEY and CDR2 is SVGAGI. CDR3 sequence: CASSSRDRSSGSPLHF. The CDR3, as DNA: TGTGCCAGCAGTTCACGGGACAGATCCTCGGGTTCACCCCTCCACTTT.

The chain carries TRBV20-1 and TRBJ1-5, with a tentative D call TRBD1 (5 bases). The CDR3 is 15 residues long. CDR1 and CDR2 (germline): DFQATT, SNEGSKA (reference sequence). The germline V and J ends were trimmed by 3 bases and 4 bases, with 16 bases remaining between them. The CDR3 nucleotides read TGCAGTGCTAGCTCCGGGACGGCGATTAATCAGCCCCAGCATTTT. This sequence encodes CSASSGTAINQPQHF.

This clonotype was counted a single time. This sequence joins TRBV20-1 and TRBJ2-1; maybe TRBD2 (5 bases). CDR3 length: 15 amino acids. Per the germline V gene, CDR1 is DFQATT and CDR2 is SNEGSKA (reference sequence). V lost 6 bases and J lost 1, with 16 bases in between. The CDR3 sequence: CSALLKRGSYNEQFF. DNA for the CDR3: TGCAGTGCCTTGCTTAAGCGCGGGTCCTACAATGAGCAGTTCTTC.

About this clonotype: The DNA is omitted, as the CDR3 cannot be located on it reliably, and the CDR3 follows TCRdb's listing. V is TRBV21-1 and J is TRBJ1-4; the table assigns TRBD1, which was not confirmed against the DNA. TRBV21-1 is marked as a pseudogene. The CDR3 adds up to 17 amino acids, both ends counted. The CDR3 protein is CASSKFGPGATNEKLFF.

The V call is TRBV9, the J call TRBJ2-4; 7 bases map to TRBD1. The germline CDR1 and CDR2 sequences are SGDLS and YYNGEE. J lost 8 bases, V lost 0 bases, and 5 bases had no gene match. This CDR3 contains 14 residues. The CDR3: CASSVDQGDHIQYF. CDR3 nucleotides: TGTGCCAGCAGCGTAGACCAGGGGGATCACATTCAGTACTTC.

This clonotype was detected only a few times. The chain is built from TRBV5-1 and TRBJ1-3; D remains unclear. Per germline, CDR1 SGHRS and CDR2 YFSETQ. V was cut by 5 bases and J by 4 bases, with 10 bases left in between. This CDR3 is built from 13 residues. In DNA form, the CDR3 reads TGCGCCAGCAGTTCCCGACAAGGAAACACCATATATTTT. It encodes CASSSRQGNTIYF.

The chain couples TRBV5-1 to TRBJ1-4; D is possibly TRBD1 (5 bases). V was clipped by 5 bases and J by 6 bases, with 14 bases between them. Germline CDR1 SGHRS, CDR2 YFSETQ. This CDR3 comprises 14 residues. The CDR3 nucleotides read TGCGCCAGCAGGGTGGGGCAGGTGGATGAAAAACTGTTTTTT. It encodes CASRVGQVDEKLFF. Complete variable domain (other parts from reference TRBV5-1 and TRBJ1-4): KAGVTQTPRYLIKTRGQQVTLSCSPISGHRSVSWYQQTPGQGLQFLFEYFSETQRNKGNFPGRFSGRQFSNSRSEMNVSTLELGDSALYLCASRVGQVDEKLFFGSGTQLSVL.

There are a few counts of this clonotype. The chain employs TRBV7-8 and TRBJ2-3; TRBD2 aligns across 11 bases. The CDR3 runs 16 residues. After removal of 4 bases from V and 4 bases from J, the junction contained 7 bases not matched to a gene. CDR1 and CDR2 from the germline V gene are SGHVS and FQNEAQ. For the CDR3, the DNA is TGTGCCAGCAGCTCGCCTAGCGGGGGGCTACCAGATACGCAGTATTTT. Translation: CASSSPSGGLPDTQYF.

The rearrangement uses TRBV20-1 and TRBJ1-2, with D perhaps matching TRBD1 (5 bases). This CDR3 comprises 10 residues. The germline V gene encodes CDR1 DFQATT and CDR2 SNEGSKA (reference sequence). Trimming removed 5 bases at V and 14 bases at J, with 15 bases between. CDR3 protein: CSAATVGFTF. The CDR3 coding sequence is TGCAGTGCTGCGACAGTGGGGTTTACCTTC.

In its sample, this clonotype was seen a few times. The chain couples TRBV10-3 to TRBJ1-1; 7 bases line up with TRBD1. The V gene's germline CDR1 is ENHRY and CDR2 SYGVKD. V gave up 2 bases and J gave up 1 base; unmatched junction bases: 7. The CDR3 runs 16 residues. The CDR3 spells CAISERNRGPNTEAFF. CDR3 nucleotides: TGTGCCATCAGTGAGCGTAACAGGGGACCGAACACTGAAGCTTTCTTT.

The rearrangement uses TRBV6-4 and TRBJ1-4; D is possibly TRBD1 (6 bases). Trimming shortened V by 11 bases and J by 8 bases, and 18 bases separated the two germline ends. The CDR3 extends over 13 amino acids. Looked up from germline, CDR1 is MRHNA and CDR2 is SNTAGT. CDR3 sequence reads: CAGTGIGREKLFF. The CDR3 DNA is TGTGCCGGCACAGGGATCGGCCGGGAAAAACTGTTTTTT.

As for this clonotype: Given a much more abundant clone one base away, this may be a read error. V is TRBV12-3 or TRBV12-4 and J is TRBJ2-3; no clear D gene. The DNA end favors TRBJ1-5, so the J call may be wrong. The CDR3 extends over 15 amino acids. As DNA, the CDR3 is TGTGCCAGCAGTTTAGTATTGGGCAGCACAGATACGCAGCATTTT. This encodes CASSLVLGSTDTQHF.

This clonotype was observed a few times. This rearrangement joins TRBV12-3 or TRBV12-4 to TRBJ2-2, with 8 bases fitting TRBD2. This CDR3 is 16 amino acids long. Unmatched junction bases numbered 3, after V lost 3 bases and J lost 0 bases. The CDR3, as DNA: TGTGCCAGCAGTTTCGGGGGGGCCTCGAACACCGGGGAGCTGTTTTTT. Its translation is CASSFGGASNTGELFF.